Listed below are T cell receptor beta chains from one sample, sequenced in a study of shared clonotypes between healthy human individuals. Some clones are missing from TCRdb's copy, which holds only in-frame ones; the method was immunoSEQ multiplex PCR. This sample has about 2 million clones; roughly 95% occur once, and the top ten carry roughly 1%. What was sequenced was naive CD8+ T cells sorted from blood. These TCRs come from a man between 18 and 29 years old in good health. The CDR3 runs from the conserved cysteine through the conserved F or W. D genes are given only for firm matches. Not every row has a clone size; where given, it reads once, few, many or a size class.

V: TRBV9; size: .; D: TRBD2; J: TRBJ2-3; DNA: TGTGCCAGCAGCGTGAGCGGGGGCTCTAGCACAGATACGCAGTATTTT; CDR3: CASSVSGGSSTDTQYF
V: TRBV19; size: .; D: TRBD1; J: TRBJ2-7; DNA: TGTGCCAGTAGTATGGACAGGGAGACCTACGAGCAGTACTTC; CDR3: CASSMDRETYEQYF
V: TRBV5-4; size: .; D: .; J: TRBJ1-1; DNA: TGTGCCCGCGAGGAGGGACTCATGAACACTGAAGCTTTCTTT; CDR3: CAREEGLMNTEAFF
V: TRBV4-1; size: .; D: TRBD1; J: TRBJ1-5; DNA: TGCGCCAGCAGCCAAGATTCGGGGACAGGGTTGGAGCCCCAGCATTTT; CDR3: CASSQDSGTGLEPQHF
V: TRBV7-6; size: .; D: .; J: TRBJ2-1; DNA: TGTGCCAGCAGCTTAGCGCTTGGGGGGAATGAGCAGTTCTTC; CDR3: CASSLALGGNEQFF
V: TRBV4-1; size: .; D: .; J: TRBJ2-5; DNA: TGCGCCAGCAGCCAAGTGGGTGGGTCTTCTCGGGCCCAGTACTTC; CDR3: CASSQVGGSSRAQYF
V: TRBV5-8; size: once; D: .; J: TRBJ2-1; DNA: TGTGCCAGCAGCTTGGCAGGAGGGCCGTCCTACAATGAGCAGTTCTTC; CDR3: CASSLAGGPSYNEQFF
V: TRBV11-2; size: .; D: .; J: TRBJ2-5; DNA: TGTGCCAGCAGCTTAGGCGTTGGGGAGACCCAGTACTTC; CDR3: CASSLGVGETQYF
V: TRBV4-1; size: .; D: .; J: TRBJ2-4; DNA: TGCGCCAGCAGCCAGGGCGTAACAGAGGACATTCAGTACTTC; CDR3: CASSQGVTEDIQYF
V: TRBV27; size: .; D: TRBD2; J: TRBJ2-7; DNA: TGTGCCAGCAGTCCCGGGACTATCCCCCACTACGAGCAGTACTTC; CDR3: CASSPGTIPHYEQYF
V: TRBV4-3; size: .; D: .; J: TRBJ2-7; DNA: TGCGCCAGCAGCCAAGTTATGGCGGCCACCTACGAGCAGTACTTC; CDR3: CASSQVMAATYEQYF
V: TRBV7-8; size: .; D: .; J: TRBJ2-2; DNA: TGTGCCAGCAGCCCAGTCGGGTCAGGCGGGGAGCTGTTTTTT; CDR3: CASSPVGSGGELFF
V: TRBV11-1; size: .; D: TRBD1; J: TRBJ1-1; DNA: TGTGCCAGCAGCACTAGACAGGGGACTGAAGCTTTCTTT; CDR3: CASSTRQGTEAFF
V: TRBV2; size: .; D: .; J: TRBJ1-2; DNA: TGTGCCAGCAGTGATGGCCCGGTTGGCTACACCTTC; CDR3: CASSDGPVGYTF
V: TRBV20-1; size: .; D: TRBD2; J: TRBJ2-4; DNA: TGCAGTGCTAAAGGGGACTACTTTCAGTACTTC; CDR3: CSAKGDYFQYF
V: TRBV11-2; size: .; D: .; J: TRBJ2-5; DNA: TGTGCCAGCAGCTTAGTGGGCACGGGGGAGACCCAGTACTTC; CDR3: CASSLVGTGETQYF